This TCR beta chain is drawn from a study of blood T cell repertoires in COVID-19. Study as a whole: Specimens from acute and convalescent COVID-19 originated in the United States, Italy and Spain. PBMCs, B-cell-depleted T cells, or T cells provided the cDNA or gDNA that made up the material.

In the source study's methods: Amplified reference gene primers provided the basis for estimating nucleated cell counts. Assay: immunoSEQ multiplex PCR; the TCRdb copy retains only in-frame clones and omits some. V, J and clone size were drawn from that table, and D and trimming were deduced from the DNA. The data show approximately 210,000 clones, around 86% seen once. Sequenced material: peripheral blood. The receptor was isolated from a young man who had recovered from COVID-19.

CDR3 DNA: TGTGCCAGCAGCCCCAATCCCGCCAGACAGCTAACTAATGAAAAACTGTTTTTT. This gives the protein CASSPNPARQLTNEKLFF. V gene TRBV5-5 combines with J gene TRBJ1-4; a possible D gene is TRBD1 (5 bases). V lost 4 bases, J lost 1 base, and 20 bases lay in between. Germline CDR1 is SGHKS and CDR2 is YYEKEE (reference sequence). CDR3 length: 18 residues.